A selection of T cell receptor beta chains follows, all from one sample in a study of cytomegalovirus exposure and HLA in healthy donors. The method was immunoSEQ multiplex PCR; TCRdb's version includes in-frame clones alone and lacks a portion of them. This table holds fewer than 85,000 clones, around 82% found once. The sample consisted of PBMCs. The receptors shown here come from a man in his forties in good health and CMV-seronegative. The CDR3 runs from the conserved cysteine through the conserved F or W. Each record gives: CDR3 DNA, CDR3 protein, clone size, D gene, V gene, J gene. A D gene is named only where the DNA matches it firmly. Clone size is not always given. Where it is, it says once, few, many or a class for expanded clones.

CDR3nt: TGTGCCAGCAGCCCGTCGGGACAGGGCCATCAGCCCCAGCATTTT
CDR3aa: CASSPSGQGHQPQHF
abundance: .
d_gene: TRBD1
v_gene: TRBV7-2
j_gene: TRBJ1-5

CDR3nt: TGTGCCAGCAGTTGGGGGGGCAATCAGCCCCAGCATTTT
CDR3aa: CASSWGGNQPQHF
abundance: .
d_gene: .
v_gene: TRBV6-5
j_gene: TRBJ1-5

CDR3nt: TGTGCCAGCAGCTTACAGGCCCACGAAAAACTGTTTTTT
CDR3aa: CASSLQAHEKLFF
abundance: .
d_gene: .
v_gene: TRBV7-2
j_gene: TRBJ1-4

CDR3nt: TGTGCCACCAGCAGCCCCCTCGGGACAGGGGCCACCCCAACCACAGATACGCAGTATTTT
CDR3aa: CATSSPLGTGATPTTDTQYF
abundance: .
d_gene: TRBD1
v_gene: TRBV15
j_gene: TRBJ2-3

CDR3nt: TGTGCCAGCAGTGTCAGCGGGGGGGCCACAGATACGCAGTATTTT
CDR3aa: CASSVSGGATDTQYF
abundance: .
d_gene: TRBD2
v_gene: TRBV6-4
j_gene: TRBJ2-3

CDR3nt: TGTGCCAGCAGTGCTAGCGGGGGGGCCACAGATACGCAGTATTTT
CDR3aa: CASSASGGATDTQYF
abundance: many
d_gene: TRBD2
v_gene: TRBV6-4
j_gene: TRBJ2-3

CDR3nt: TGTGCCAGCAGTTTGGAAGGAGTAGCCACTGAAGCTTTCTTT
CDR3aa: CASSLEGVATEAFF
abundance: .
d_gene: .
v_gene: TRBV27
j_gene: TRBJ1-1

CDR3nt: TGTGCCAGCAGTGGACAGAGATACAATGAGCAGTTCTTC
CDR3aa: CASSGQRYNEQFF
abundance: .
d_gene: .
v_gene: TRBV6-5
j_gene: TRBJ2-1

CDR3nt: TGTGCCAGCTCCGGGGGGGAGAATCAGCCCCAGCATTTT
CDR3aa: CASSGGENQPQHF
abundance: .
d_gene: .
v_gene: TRBV18
j_gene: TRBJ1-5

CDR3nt: TGTGCCAGCAGTTTAGCACAGGGACATTTCTATGGCTACACCTTC
CDR3aa: CASSLAQGHFYGYTF
abundance: few
d_gene: .
v_gene: TRBV28
j_gene: TRBJ1-2

CDR3nt: TGTGCCAGCAGTGGGCAGGCAAACTATGGCTACACCTTC
CDR3aa: CASSGQANYGYTF
abundance: once
d_gene: .
v_gene: TRBV6-1
j_gene: TRBJ1-2

CDR3nt: TGTGCCAGCAGTCTGACAGGTCTGTGGGGCTACACCTTC
CDR3aa: CASSLTGLWGYTF
abundance: .
d_gene: .
v_gene: TRBV27
j_gene: TRBJ1-2

CDR3nt: TGCGCCAGCAGCGCCTTGGAGGGCACTGAAGCTTTCTTT
CDR3aa: CASSALEGTEAFF
abundance: .
d_gene: .
v_gene: TRBV5-1
j_gene: TRBJ1-1

CDR3nt: TGTGCCAGCAAAAAAAGTAGCAATAGCAATCAGCCCCAGCATTTT
CDR3aa: CASKKSSNSNQPQHF
abundance: .
d_gene: .
v_gene: TRBV7-2
j_gene: TRBJ1-5

CDR3nt: TGTGCCAGCAGCCCACGGACTAGCGGGGGGGTAATGGAGCAGTTCTTC
CDR3aa: CASSPRTSGGVMEQFF
abundance: .
d_gene: TRBD2
v_gene: TRBV5-4
j_gene: TRBJ2-1

CDR3nt: TGTGCCAGCAGCTTTGTTTCTAGCACAGATACGCAGTATTTT
CDR3aa: CASSFVSSTDTQYF
abundance: .
d_gene: .
v_gene: TRBV5-4
j_gene: TRBJ2-3

CDR3nt: TGTGCCAGCAGCGTAGAGTTGGGGGGAAATTCACCCCTCCACTTT
CDR3aa: CASSVELGGNSPLHF
abundance: few
d_gene: .
v_gene: TRBV9
j_gene: TRBJ1-6

CDR3nt: TGTGCCAGCAGTGGTTCAACAGGGCGCAATGAGCAGTTCTTC
CDR3aa: CASSGSTGRNEQFF
abundance: .
d_gene: .
v_gene: TRBV6-1
j_gene: TRBJ2-1

CDR3nt: TGCGCCAGCAGCGGGGGACTAGCGGGGGTCACAGATACGCAGTATTTT
CDR3aa: CASSGGLAGVTDTQYF
abundance: .
d_gene: TRBD2
v_gene: TRBV5-1
j_gene: TRBJ2-3

CDR3nt: TGTGCCAGCAGCCCAGGGACAGGGGGCGGACATGAAAAACTGTTTTTT
CDR3aa: CASSPGTGGGHEKLFF
abundance: .
d_gene: TRBD1
v_gene: TRBV7-2
j_gene: TRBJ1-4

CDR3nt: TGTGCCAGCTCACCACCGAGCGCCGGAGGGAGGTACACTGAAGCTTTCTTT
CDR3aa: CASSPPSAGGRYTEAFF
abundance: few
d_gene: .
v_gene: TRBV18
j_gene: TRBJ1-1

CDR3nt: TGTGCCAGCAGTGAACAGGGGAACTATGGCTACACCTTC
CDR3aa: CASSEQGNYGYTF
abundance: .
d_gene: .
v_gene: TRBV2
j_gene: TRBJ1-2

CDR3nt: TGTGCCAGCAGCGCCGACAGGGGGCTCGAGGGCTACCCCTTC
CDR3aa: CASSADRGLEGYPF
abundance: once
d_gene: TRBD1
v_gene: TRBV9
j_gene: TRBJ1-2

CDR3nt: TGTGCCAGCAGCGCCGTGACAGGACCCAATCAGCCCCAGCATTTT
CDR3aa: CASSAVTGPNQPQHF
abundance: .
d_gene: .
v_gene: TRBV7-9
j_gene: TRBJ1-5

CDR3nt: TGTGCCAGCAGCTTAAGGACAGTATCGCAAGAGACCCAGTACTTC
CDR3aa: CASSLRTVSQETQYF
abundance: .
d_gene: .
v_gene: TRBV7-2
j_gene: TRBJ2-5

CDR3nt: TGTGCCAGCAGCTTCGCCCGGGGGAACACCGGGGAGCTGTTTTTT
CDR3aa: CASSFARGNTGELFF
abundance: .
d_gene: .
v_gene: TRBV7-2
j_gene: TRBJ2-2

CDR3nt: TGTGCCAGCAGCTTAGGGCAGGATCAGCCCCAGCATTTT
CDR3aa: CASSLGQDQPQHF
abundance: .
d_gene: .
v_gene: TRBV7-9
j_gene: TRBJ1-5

CDR3nt: TGTGCCAGCAGTTACTCTAGGGGGGGGGCCCAAGAGACCCAGTACTTC
CDR3aa: CASSYSRGGAQETQYF
abundance: few
d_gene: .
v_gene: TRBV6-5
j_gene: TRBJ2-5

CDR3nt: TGTGCCAGCAGTTACTACAGGGCTTCAAACTATGGCTACACCTTC
CDR3aa: CASSYYRASNYGYTF
abundance: .
d_gene: .
v_gene: TRBV6-5
j_gene: TRBJ1-2

CDR3nt: TGTGCCAGCAGTCCTCGACAGGGGAAGGGTAGTGGCTACACCTTC
CDR3aa: CASSPRQGKGSGYTF
abundance: .
d_gene: TRBD1
v_gene: TRBV28
j_gene: TRBJ1-2

CDR3nt: TGTGCCAGCAGCCGCACAGGGTTAGGACAGCCCCAGCATTTT
CDR3aa: CASSRTGLGQPQHF
abundance: few
d_gene: .
v_gene: TRBV5-8
j_gene: TRBJ1-5

CDR3nt: TGTTCCAGCAGCGTAACACAGCAAACTAATGAAAAACTGTTTTTT
CDR3aa: CSSSVTQQTNEKLFF
abundance: .
d_gene: .
v_gene: TRBV7-9
j_gene: TRBJ1-4